The 10 T cell receptor beta chains listed next were all sequenced from one sample in a study of T cell repertoires in cytomegalovirus infection. MiXCR, applied by TCRdb to the reads, yields one record per CDR3 protein. The table lists about 180,000 distinct CDR3 sequences, roughly 15% of them singletons. The sequencing input was CD8+ T cells from PBMCs. Receptor source: a human donor in good health (CMV status not recorded). Some clones in this sample may be carry-over from other donors' samples.

In its sample, this clonotype was seen many times. The rearrangement joins TRBV7-9 to TRBJ1-5, with 8 bases matching TRBD1. This CDR3 has 14 amino acids. CDR1 SEHNR and CDR2 FQNEAQ come from the germline V gene (reference sequence). V trimming: 4 bases; J trimming: 3 bases; junction bases outside the gene matches: 2. The CDR3 sequence is CASSSGQVNQPQHF. The DNA of the CDR3 is TGTGCCAGCAGCTCGGGACAGGTCAATCAGCCCCAGCATTTT.

This clonotype was counted a few times. V is TRBV25-1 and J is TRBJ2-2; D is unclear. The germline V gene encodes CDR1 MGHDK and CDR2 SYGVNS. This CDR3 spans 17 amino acids. Trimming shortened V by 4 bases and J by 0 bases, and 15 bases separated the two germline ends. Here the CDR3 reads CASSGIAEMANTGELFF. The CDR3 DNA is TGTGCCAGCAGTGGAATTGCAGAGATGGCGAACACCGGGGAGCTGTTTTTT.

CDR3 amino acids: CASSLRGGVDLNTEAFF. CDR3 bases: TGTGCCAGCAGTTTAAGAGGAGGGGTTGATTTGAACACTGAAGCTTTCTTT. V and J are TRBV12-3 or TRBV12-4 and TRBJ1-1, with D perhaps TRBD1 (5 bases). CDR3 length: 17 residues. V dropped 2 bases and J dropped 0 bases, with 16 bases sitting between them.

The rearrangement uses TRBV15 and TRBJ1-1, with D perhaps TRBD1 (6 bases). Germline V CDR1 and CDR2: LNHNV, YYDKDF (reference sequence). This CDR3 spans 15 amino acids. V was trimmed by 4 bases and J by 5 bases, leaving 17 bases between them. The DNA for the CDR3 is TGTGCCACCAGCACAGTGGACAGAGAGGGGACTGAAGCTTTCTTT. This codes for CATSTVDREGTEAFF.

The rearrangement joins TRBV7-8 to TRBJ2-6; the D call may be TRBD1 or TRBD2 (5 bases each). Germline loops: CDR1 SGHVS, CDR2 FQNEAQ. CDR3 length equals 18 residues. Trimming left V 4 bases short and J 2 bases short, with 18 bases between. The chain's CDR3 is CASSSSIGRGAGANVLTF. The CDR3 bases are TGTGCCAGCAGCTCCTCGATCGGAAGGGGAGCTGGGGCCAACGTCCTGACTTTC. The complete variable domain, with remaining parts taken from reference TRBV7-8 and TRBJ2-6, reads GAGVSQSPRYKVAKRGQDVALRCDPISGHVSLFWYQQALGQGPEFLTYFQNEAQLDKSGLPSDRFFAERPEGSVSTLKIQRTQQEDSAVYLCASSSSIGRGAGANVLTFGAGSRLTVL.

This clonotype was detected many times. V and J are TRBV7-2 and TRBJ1-5, with D possibly matching TRBD1 (5 bases). Trimming took 2 bases from V and 1 from J, leaving 12 bases between them. The CDR3 runs to 16 residues. Germline V CDR1 and CDR2: SGHTA, FQGNSA. CDR3 in amino acids: CASSLNPGLSNQPQHF. CDR3 coding DNA: TGTGCCAGCAGCTTAAACCCGGGGCTCAGCAATCAGCCCCAGCATTTT.

This clonotype was recorded at least ten times. The chain links TRBV7-2 to TRBJ1-1; TRBD1 agrees at 7 bases. Trimming removed 5 bases from V and 8 bases from J; junction bases left unmatched: 11. The CDR3 runs to 14 residues. Germline values: CDR1 SGHTA, CDR2 FQGNSA. This CDR3 is CASSPSTGSREAFF. For the CDR3, the DNA is TGTGCCAGCAGCCCCTCGACAGGGTCAAGAGAAGCTTTCTTT. Using reference TRBV7-2 and TRBJ1-1 for the parts outside the CDR3, the full variable domain is GAGVSQSPSNKVTEKGKDVELRCDPISGHTALYWYRQSLGQGLEFLIYFQGNSAPDKSGLPSDRFSAERTGGSVSTLTIQRTQQEDSAVYLCASSPSTGSREAFFGQGTRLTVV.

This chain joins TRBV7-9 and TRBJ1-1, with D perhaps TRBD1 (5 bases). CDR1 SEHNR and CDR2 FQNEAQ come from the germline V gene (reference sequence). Trimming took off 1 base at V and 5 bases at J, with 11 bases between the two ends. The CDR3 loop spans 14 amino acids. CDR3 residues: CASSLDGGGTEAFF. CDR3 bases: TGTGCCAGCAGCTTAGATGGGGGGGGAACTGAAGCTTTCTTT.

This clonotype was recorded only once. This rearrangement joins TRBV20-1 to TRBJ1-5; D is undetermined. Germline V gene sequence: CDR1 DFQATT, CDR2 SNEGSKA (reference sequence). The CDR3 is 15 residues long. V was cut by 0 bases and J by 1 base, with 10 bases left in between. This chain's CDR3 is CSAREILSSNQPQHF. The CDR3 DNA reads as TGCAGTGCTAGAGAAATTCTATCCAGCAATCAGCCCCAGCATTTT.

The genes are TRBV14 and TRBJ1-1; maybe TRBD1 (5 bases). The CDR3 sequence is 14 residues long. The V gene's germline CDR1 is SGHDN and CDR2 FVKESK. V shed 1 base and J shed 0 bases, with 6 bases lying between them. This chain's CDR3 is CASSQGQMNTEAFF. DNA for the CDR3: TGTGCCAGCAGCCAAGGACAGATGAACACTGAAGCTTTCTTT.